The clone carrying this T cell receptor (beta chain) was recorded a few times. This sample was included in a study of kidney transplant recipient with SARS-CoV-2 infection. MiXCR, run by TCRdb on the reads, gives a single entry per CDR3 protein. The sample has about 240,000 distinct CDR3 sequences; about 28% are singletons. The V gene's germline CDR1 is MNHEY and CDR2 SVGEGT. The CDR3 extends over 13 amino acids. V was clipped by 6 bases and J by 7 bases; unmatched bases: 5. The receptor was isolated from a male patient aged 25 to 39 who had COVID-19 and was a kidney transplant recipient. Some T cells may be the graft donor's. The specimen comprised a blood sample, sampled at baseline and on day 111 from a kidney transplant recipient. This sequence joins TRBV6-2 or TRBV6-3 and TRBJ2-3; 9 bases are a match to TRBD1. The CDR3 DNA is TGTGCCAGCAGCCGGACAGGGGCGAATACGCAGTATTTT. The encoded protein is CASSRTGANTQYF.